Below, 6 T cell receptor beta chains from the same sample are listed, as sequenced in a study of regulatory T cells in long-lasting Graves disease. CDR3-region Arm-PCR and iRepertoire HTBI primers produced the TCR beta libraries. In TCRdb, the multiplex PCR reads were re-called with MiXCR into one record per CDR3 protein. Of fewer than 550,000 distinct CDR3 sequences in the sample, roughly 16% were seen once. The time point denotes: newly diagnosed GD, antithyroid drugs for less than 3 months. With RNA extracted from PBMCs as input, the TCR library was made. The sample also formed part of further work on T cells in Graves' hyperthyroidism and ophthalmopathy.

Material: peripheral blood mononuclear cells (PBMCs), obtained at new diagnosis, from a patient treated with antithyroid drugs. These receptors originate from a woman aged 40-60 years with Graves disease.

For this clonotype: Since a much larger clone is just one base distant, this may be a read error. The chain has TRBV7-6 and TRBJ1-1; 7 bases agree with TRBD1. Losses at the gene ends were 5 bases for V and 6 bases for J; bases not matched to a gene: 12. The CDR3 contains 15 residues. CDR1 and CDR2 from the germline V gene are SGHVS and FNYEAQ. This CDR3 reads CASSRKGAADPEAFF. The CDR3 DNA reads TGTGCCAGCAGCAGAAAGGGGGCTGCGGACCCTGAAGCTTTCTTT. Full variable domain (missing parts from reference TRBV7-6 and TRBJ1-1): GAGVSQSPRYKVTKRGQDVALRCDPISGHVSLYWYRQALGQGPEFLTYFNYEAQQDKSGLPNDRFSAERPEGSISTLTIQRTEQRDSAMYRCASSRKGAADPEAFFGQGTRLTVV.

This clonotype was seen repeatedly, ten times or more. The J gene is TRBJ1-5, the V gene TRBV19, with 8 bases fitting TRBD1. This CDR3 has 15 residues. V shed 9 bases, J shed 1 base, and the junction held 8 bases outside the gene matches. Germline lookup yields CDR1 LNHDA and CDR2 SQIVND (reference sequence). The CDR3 DNA reads as TGTGCCAGCAGGACAGGGCTTACGAGCAATCAGCCCCAGCATTTT. Protein sequence: CASRTGLTSNQPQHF.

This clonotype was seen a few times. This chain connects TRBV12-3 or TRBV12-4 to TRBJ1-4; D gene unclear. CDR3 length: 14 amino acids. Trimming shortened V by 5 bases and J by 4 bases, and 11 bases separated the two germline ends. The CDR3 nucleotides read TGTGCCAGCAGTATCCGGGTCCTTAATGAAAAACTGTTTTTT. Protein product: CASSIRVLNEKLFF.

The chain has TRBV6-1 and TRBJ1-1; perhaps TRBD1 as D (6 bases). V was clipped by 6 bases and J by 1 base, with 15 bases between them. The CDR3 covers 15 residues. CDR1 is MNHNS and CDR2 is SASEGT in the germline V gene. The CDR3 bases are TGTGCCAGCAGCCTCCAGACAGGTAGGAACACTGAAGCTTTCTTT. The encoded protein is CASSLQTGRNTEAFF.

This clonotype occurred many times. This rearrangement joins TRBV20-1 to TRBJ1-1, with D maybe TRBD1 (6 bases). Trimming cost V 6 bases and J 5 bases, with 13 bases left between them. Germline V gene sequence: CDR1 DFQATT, CDR2 SNEGSKA (reference sequence). The CDR3 extends over 12 amino acids. Written as DNA, the CDR3 is TGCAGTGCCCGAAGAGGGGGGACTGAAGCTTTCTTT. Translation gives CSARRGGTEAFF.

This clonotype has more than one count but fewer than ten. The chain combines TRBV5-1 with TRBJ2-4, with D perhaps matching TRBD1 (8 bases). The V end was cut by 4 bases, the J end by 1 base, with 18 bases between. Germline V gene lookup returns CDR1 SGHRS and CDR2 YFSETQ. The CDR3 sequence is 17 residues long. CDR3 in amino acids: CASSPTRGREAKNIQYF. The CDR3 region has the DNA TGCGCCAGCAGCCCAACCAGGGGGCGGGAGGCCAAAAACATTCAGTACTTC.